The next 22 T cell receptor beta chains were all read from a single sample in a study of CD8+ T cells in alopecia areata. Extracted RNA was reverse transcribed into cDNA, the sequencing template. Libraries were prepared by immunoSEQ multiplex PCR; TCRdb keeps only in-frame clonotypes and omits some of them. The sample has 200,000 or so clones; 57% are singletons. The sample was CD4+ T cells sorted from blood, taken at week 0. The source is a human donor with alopecia areata.

V is TRBV5-1 and J is TRBJ2-1, with 7 bases lining up with TRBD2. The CDR3 extends over 15 amino acids. Germline lookup yields CDR1 SGHRS and CDR2 YFSETQ. The V segment lost 1 base and the J segment 7 bases; nucleotides outside the gene matches: 8. In DNA form, the CDR3 reads TGCGCCAGCAGCTTGACCCCGGGAGGATATAATGAGCAGTTCTTC. Its translation is CASSLTPGGYNEQFF. The complete variable domain, with remaining parts taken from reference TRBV5-1 and TRBJ2-1, reads KAGVTQTPRYLIKTRGQQVTLSCSPISGHRSVSWYQQTPGQGLQFLFEYFSETQRNKGNFPGRFSGRQFSNSRSEMNVSTLELGDSALYLCASSLTPGGYNEQFFGPGTRLTVL.

This clone was detected a few times. The chain joins TRBV30 to TRBJ1-1; D ambiguous. The CDR3 extends over 13 amino acids. The V gene's germline CDR1 is GTSNPN and CDR2 SVGIG (reference sequence). Trimming took off 3 bases at V and 6 bases at J, with 14 bases between the two ends. For the CDR3, the DNA is TGTGCCTGGAGACCCCAACCCTCGGCTGAAGCTTTCTTT. As protein: CAWRPQPSAEAFF.

The V gene is TRBV6-1, the J gene TRBJ2-7; 8 bases fit TRBD1. CDR1 is MNHNS, CDR2 SASEGT, per germline. The CDR3 covers 14 residues. V was clipped by 7 bases and J by 6 bases; unmatched bases: 11. CDR3 DNA: TGTGCCAGCATGATGGACAGGGAAGTAGGCGAGCAGTACTTC. Translated: CASMMDREVGEQYF.

The chain carries TRBV28 and TRBJ1-6, with TRBD1 identical over 7 bases. The CDR3 is 15 amino acids. CDR1 is MDHEN, CDR2 SYDVKM, per germline. V shed 8 bases and J 4 bases; nucleotides not matched to a gene: 8. The CDR3 DNA reads TGTGCCAGCCGAGGGGGCGCGAGTTATAATTCACCCCTCCACTTT. Translated: CASRGGASYNSPLHF.

This sequence joins TRBV2 and TRBJ2-5; D possibly corresponds to TRBD2 (6 bases). Per germline, CDR1 SNHLY and CDR2 FYNNEI. The CDR3 extends over 12 amino acids. V lost 4 bases, J lost 5 bases, and 8 bases lay in between. The CDR3 region is CASSATRETQYF. The CDR3, as DNA: TGTGCCAGCAGTGCGACTAGGGAGACCCAGTACTTC.

The J gene is TRBJ2-7, the V gene TRBV30; D possibly uses TRBD1 or TRBD2 (5 bases each). Trimming removed 2 bases at V and 7 bases at J, with 15 bases between. CDR3 length equals 13 residues. Germline V gene lookup returns CDR1 GTSNPN and CDR2 SVGIG (reference sequence). CDR3: CAWSSGTKREQYF. The CDR3 region has the DNA TGTGCCTGGAGTTCGGGGACGAAAAGGGAGCAGTACTTC.

The V call is TRBV5-1, the J call TRBJ2-1; 8 bases match TRBD2. The CDR3 is 14 amino acids. Germline V lookup: CDR1 SGHRS, CDR2 YFSETQ. V lost 2 bases, J lost 2 bases, and 0 bases stayed unmatched. CDR3 bases: TGCGCCAGCAGCTTCGGGAGGGCCTACAATGAGCAGTTCTTC. Translation: CASSFGRAYNEQFF. The whole variable domain, remainder taken from reference TRBV5-1 and TRBJ2-1, is KAGVTQTPRYLIKTRGQQVTLSCSPISGHRSVSWYQQTPGQGLQFLFEYFSETQRNKGNFPGRFSGRQFSNSRSEMNVSTLELGDSALYLCASSFGRAYNEQFFGPGTRLTVL.

This clone was detected many times. The chain has TRBV19 and TRBJ2-7; 12 bases match TRBD1. Germline V gives CDR1 LNHDA, CDR2 SQIVND (reference sequence). The ends lost 3 bases at V and 4 bases at J; junction bases unmatched: 1. The CDR3 has 14 amino acids. CDR3 residues: CASSMGQGAYEQYF. In DNA, the CDR3 is TGTGCCAGTAGTATGGGACAGGGGGCGTACGAGCAGTACTTC.

The V and J genes are TRBV6-5 and TRBJ1-3; 7 nucleotides line up with TRBD1. There are 15 residues in the CDR3. The V gene's germline CDR1 is MNHEY and CDR2 SVGAGI. The ends lost 6 bases at V and 4 bases at J; junction bases unmatched: 9. The CDR3, as DNA: TGTGCCAGCAGACTACTTACAGGGGCAGGAAACACCATATATTTT. Protein: CASRLLTGAGNTIYF.

J is TRBJ2-3 and V is TRBV28, with 12 bases that match TRBD2. Trimming at V came to 3 bases and at J to 5 bases, leaving 3 bases not matched to a gene. CDR3 length: 15 residues. Germline loops: CDR1 MDHEN, CDR2 SYDVKM. This CDR3 is CASSFWGLAGDTQYF. DNA for the CDR3: TGTGCCAGCAGTTTTTGGGGACTAGCGGGAGATACGCAGTATTTT. Supplemented by reference TRBV28 and TRBJ2-3, the full variable domain reads DVKVTQSSRYLVKRTGEKVFLECVQDMDHENMFWYRQDPGLGLRLIYFSYDVKMKEKGDIPEGYSVSREKKERFSLILESASTNQTSMYLCASSFWGLAGDTQYFGPGTRLTVL.

The V call is TRBV7-9, the J call TRBJ1-2; D perhaps matches TRBD1 (6 bases). The V end was cut by 2 bases, the J end by 6 bases, with 16 bases between. Germline values: CDR1 SEHNR, CDR2 FQNEAQ (reference sequence). CDR3 length: 15 residues. The CDR3 spells CASSLMGAQRDGYTF. The CDR3 coding sequence is TGTGCCAGCAGCTTAATGGGGGCGCAAAGGGATGGCTACACCTTC. The full variable domain, completed using reference TRBV7-9 and TRBJ1-2, is DTGVSQNPRHKITKRGQNVTFRCDPISEHNRLYWYRQTLGQGPEFLTYFQNEAQLEKSRLLSDRFSAERPKGSFSTLEIQRTEQGDSAMYLCASSLMGAQRDGYTFGSGTRLTVV.

The CDR3 sequence is CASSQRWGPNTGELFF. The CDR3 DNA reads TGTGCCAGCAGCCAAAGATGGGGGCCGAACACCGGGGAGCTGTTTTTT. The J gene is TRBJ2-2, the V gene TRBV14; D perhaps matches TRBD1 (6 bases). Trimming took 2 bases from V and 0 from J, leaving 10 bases between them. CDR1 is SGHDN, CDR2 FVKESK, per germline. This CDR3 contains 16 residues. Filled out from reference TRBV14 and TRBJ2-2, the complete variable domain reads EAGVTQFPSHSVIEKGQTVTLRCDPISGHDNLYWYRRVMGKEIKFLLHFVKESKQDESGMPNNRFLAERTGGTYSTLKVQPAELEDSGVYFCASSQRWGPNTGELFFGEGSRLTVL.

This rearrangement joins TRBV5-1 to TRBJ2-7, with a tentative D call TRBD1 (8 bases). Deletions cut 0 bases from V and 2 bases from J, with 12 bases between. The CDR3 loop spans 15 amino acids. Germline V gene data show CDR1 as SGHRS and CDR2 as YFSETQ. The CDR3 is CASSLDRGGPYEQYF. The CDR3 DNA follows: TGCGCCAGCAGCTTGGACAGGGGGGGCCCCTACGAGCAGTACTTC.

The genes are TRBV11-2 and TRBJ2-1; D is uncertain. The V end lost 0 bases, the J end lost 15 bases, and 12 bases lay between the germline ends. The CDR3 is made up of 12 amino acids. CDR1 SGHAT and CDR2 FQNNGV come from the germline V gene. The CDR3 DNA reads TGTGCCAGCAGCTTAGAGAATAGCTGGGCGTTCTTC. This codes for CASSLENSWAFF. The complete variable domain, with remaining parts taken from reference TRBV11-2 and TRBJ2-1, reads EAGVAQSPRYKIIEKRQSVAFWCNPISGHATLYWYQQILGQGPKLLIQFQNNGVVDDSQLPKDRFSAERLKGVDSTLKIQPAKLEDSAVYLCASSLENSWAFFGPGTRLTVL.

The chain joins TRBV20-1 to TRBJ2-7; D call uncertain. Germline-derived CDR1 and CDR2 are DFQATT and SNEGSKA (reference sequence). The ends were cut back, 7 bases at V and 6 bases at J, with 10 bases in the middle. The length of the CDR3 is 10 residues. CDR3 coding DNA: TGCAGTGTGGCGGAGACCGAGCAGTACTTC. Translation gives CSVAETEQYF.

A few counts support this clone. The chain links TRBV6-6 to TRBJ1-4, with a possible D match to TRBD1 (5 bases). Per the germline V gene, CDR1 is MNHNY and CDR2 is SVGAGI (reference sequence). The CDR3 loop spans 15 amino acids. Trimming pared 6 bases from V and 7 bases from J, leaving 18 bases between. CDR3 in DNA: TGTGCCAGCAGCCGGAATCAGGGAGTGGGTGAAAAACTGTTTTTT. Its protein is CASSRNQGVGEKLFF.

V usage is TRBV29-1 and J usage is TRBJ2-7, with D possibly TRBD1 on 6 matching bases. CDR1 and CDR2 (germline): SQVTM, ANQGSEA. V shed 3 bases and J shed 1 base, with 7 bases lying between them. The CDR3 has 12 residues. CDR3 nucleotides: TGCAGCGTTGACACAGGGTCCTACGAGCAGTACTTC. Translating gives CSVDTGSYEQYF.

V is TRBV9 and J is TRBJ2-1; 7 positions agree with TRBD2. The CDR3 sequence is 18 residues long. CDR1 is SGDLS and CDR2 is YYNGEE in the germline V gene. The V segment lost 2 bases and the J segment 0 bases; nucleotides outside the gene matches: 11. CDR3 nucleotides: TGTGCCAGCAGCGTGGGAAGGGACTACCGTAGCTCCTACAATGAGCAGTTCTTC. Translating gives CASSVGRDYRSSYNEQFF.

The J gene is TRBJ2-2, the V gene TRBV29-1, with D perhaps matching TRBD1 (5 bases). Trimming left V 6 bases short and J 1 base short, with 9 bases between. Per germline, CDR1 SQVTM and CDR2 ANQGSEA. This CDR3 is 13 amino acids long. CDR3 coding DNA: TGCAGCGTCCGGACACTGAACACCGGGGAGCTGTTTTTT. It encodes CSVRTLNTGELFF.

This clone was seen more than once but under ten times. This chain links TRBV27 with TRBJ1-6; D unresolved. CDR1 is MNHEY, CDR2 SMNVEV, per germline (reference sequence). V was clipped by 4 bases and J by 6 bases, with 13 bases between them. The CDR3 sequence is 15 residues long. The CDR3 nucleotides are TGTGCCAGCAGTTCCGACCGAGGTCCTAATTCACCCCTCCACTTT. This codes for CASSSDRGPNSPLHF.

The chain links TRBV5-1 to TRBJ1-1, with a tentative D call TRBD1 (5 bases). The ends were cut back, 4 bases at V and 4 bases at J, with 20 bases in the middle. CDR3 length equals 16 residues. Germline V gene data show CDR1 as SGHRS and CDR2 as YFSETQ. CDR3 in DNA: TGCGCCAGCAGCGCTCTGGGGCAGCCGGGAGGCACTGAAGCTTTCTTT. Its protein is CASSALGQPGGTEAFF. Combining the CDR3 with reference TRBV5-1 and TRBJ1-1 gives the whole variable domain KAGVTQTPRYLIKTRGQQVTLSCSPISGHRSVSWYQQTPGQGLQFLFEYFSETQRNKGNFPGRFSGRQFSNSRSEMNVSTLELGDSALYLCASSALGQPGGTEAFFGQGTRLTVV.

The chain carries TRBV30 and TRBJ2-7; D gene unclear. Germline lookup yields CDR1 GTSNPN and CDR2 SVGIG (reference sequence). Between the trimmed V and J ends, which lost 0 bases and 4 bases, there was a span of 16 bases. The CDR3 totals 15 residues. The CDR3 here is CAWSVIRPPRYEQYF. In DNA, the CDR3 is TGTGCCTGGAGTGTAATTCGGCCTCCAAGATACGAGCAGTACTTC.